The 24 T cell receptor beta chains in this list originate from one sample, sequenced in a study of CD8 T cells in ankylosing spondylitis. TCRdb re-called the 5' RACE reads through MiXCR, storing one row per CDR3 protein. This repertoire shows approximately 92,000 distinct CDR3 sequences, about 9% found once; its top ten account for roughly 4.6%. The specimen sequenced was blood, either unsorted or a sorted T cell fraction (not recorded which). The receptors come from a male donor with ankylosing spondylitis or in good health (not recorded which).

This clonotype was found a few times. The V call is TRBV4-2, the J call TRBJ2-3; 14 bases align to TRBD2. Per the germline V gene, CDR1 is LGHNA and CDR2 is YNFKEQ. This CDR3 has 22 amino acids. The V segment lost 0 bases and the J segment 0 bases; nucleotides outside the gene matches: 14. In DNA, the CDR3 is TGTGCCAGCAGCCAAGATCGGCGGCCCGGACTAGCGGGGGGCCTCAGCACAGATACGCAGTATTTT. This codes for CASSQDRRPGLAGGLSTDTQYF.

This clonotype was picked up many times. The chain combines TRBV7-2 with TRBJ2-1; D remains unclear. V lost 5 bases and J 0 bases, leaving 14 bases between the germline ends. CDR1 is SGHTA, CDR2 FQGNSA, per germline. The CDR3 length is 16 residues. The CDR3 is CASSTRATTSYNEQFF. The CDR3 DNA reads as TGTGCCAGCAGCACCAGAGCTACTACCTCCTACAATGAGCAGTTCTTC. Filled out from reference TRBV7-2 and TRBJ2-1, the complete variable domain reads GAGVSQSPSNKVTEKGKDVELRCDPISGHTALYWYRQSLGQGLEFLIYFQGNSAPDKSGLPSDRFSAERTGGSVSTLTIQRTQQEDSAVYLCASSTRATTSYNEQFFGPGTRLTVL.

This clonotype was detected ten times or more. This chain connects TRBV7-3 to TRBJ2-7; TRBD1 is a possible D gene (6 bases). This CDR3 has 17 residues. The germline V gene encodes CDR1 SGHTA and CDR2 FQGTGA. Trimming removed 4 bases at V and 3 bases at J, with 22 bases between. For the CDR3, the DNA is TGTGCCAGCAGCTCTCAGGGGCCGACAGGAAAGTACTACGAGCAGTACTTC. This encodes CASSSQGPTGKYYEQYF.

This clonotype has ten or more counts. The chain links TRBV20-1 to TRBJ2-1, with 7 bases that match TRBD1. CDR1 DFQATT and CDR2 SNEGSKA come from the germline V gene (reference sequence). This CDR3 contains 12 residues. V was pared by 4 bases and J by 9 bases, with 6 bases of the junction left unmatched. The CDR3 coding sequence is TGCAGTGCTACGGACAGGAATCGTGAGCAGTTCTTC. This sequence encodes CSATDRNREQFF.

V usage is TRBV20-1 and J usage is TRBJ1-5, with unresolved D. Germline CDR1 is DFQATT and CDR2 is SNEGSKA (reference sequence). V lost 2 bases, J lost 4 bases, and 12 bases lay in between. The CDR3 length is 14 residues. Here the CDR3 reads CSARRPTGNQPQHF. The CDR3 DNA is TGCAGTGCTAGAAGGCCAACGGGGAATCAGCCCCAGCATTTT.

This clonotype was seen many times. This chain's CDR3 is CASSLFGTSGGPSDEQFF. CDR3 bases: TGTGCCAGCAGCTTATTCGGGACTAGCGGGGGTCCCTCCGATGAGCAGTTCTTC. The V call is TRBV11-1, the J call TRBJ2-1, with 14 nucleotides matching TRBD2. The CDR3 has 18 residues. After removal of 2 bases from V and 8 bases from J, the junction contained 11 bases not matched to a gene. From germline, CDR1 is SGHAT and CDR2 FQDESV (reference sequence).

This clonotype was seen many times. The rearrangement links TRBV4-1 to TRBJ2-7, with D tentatively TRBD1 or TRBD2 (5 bases each). The V gene lost 0 bases and the J gene lost 3 bases, with 12 bases spanning the gap. This CDR3 has 15 residues. CDR1 is MGHRA and CDR2 is YSYEKL in the germline V gene. The CDR3, as DNA: TGCGCCAGCAGCCAAGAGGGGACGAGTGACTACGAGCAGTACTTC. Translating it yields CASSQEGTSDYEQYF.

This clonotype appeared many times. The V and J genes are TRBV20-1 and TRBJ2-7; tentative D call: TRBD2 (6 bases). V lost 2 bases and J 2 bases, leaving 13 bases between the germline ends. Germline V gene sequence: CDR1 DFQATT, CDR2 SNEGSKA (reference sequence). The CDR3 sequence is 14 residues long. The CDR3 reads CSARPPGVAYEQYF. The CDR3 coding sequence is TGCAGTGCTAGACCCCCGGGGGTAGCCTACGAGCAGTACTTC.

This clonotype was recorded a few times. The chain recombines TRBV6-1 with TRBJ1-3; 10 bases map to TRBD1. Germline V CDR1 and CDR2: MNHNS, SASEGT. The CDR3 loop spans 17 amino acids. V lost 5 bases, J lost 0 bases, and 7 bases stayed unmatched. This CDR3 is CASSPRTGGPSGNTIYF. The CDR3 DNA is TGTGCCAGCAGTCCCCGGACAGGGGGACCCTCTGGAAACACCATATATTTT.

This clonotype occurred many times. The DNA for the CDR3 is TGTGCCAGCAGTGAGGACAGAGGCAATCAGCCCCAGCATTTT. The encoded protein is CASSEDRGNQPQHF. The chain carries TRBV2 and TRBJ1-5; a possible D gene is TRBD1 (6 bases). V lost 3 bases and J lost 2, with 8 bases in between. Germline-derived CDR1 and CDR2 are SNHLY and FYNNEI. The length of the CDR3 is 14 residues.

Ten or more counts support this clonotype. This rearrangement joins TRBV20-1 to TRBJ2-3; the D gene is possibly TRBD2 (6 bases). CDR1 is DFQATT and CDR2 is SNEGSKA in the germline V gene (reference sequence). V dropped 3 bases and J dropped 1 base, with 11 bases sitting between them. The CDR3 sequence is 14 residues long. CDR3 amino acids: CSASKRAGTDTQYF. CDR3 DNA sequence: TGCAGTGCTAGCAAGCGGGCGGGCACAGATACGCAGTATTTT.

This clonotype has a count of ten or more. The J gene is TRBJ1-5, the V gene TRBV5-1; 10 bases are shared with TRBD1. CDR1 and CDR2 from the germline V gene are SGHRS and YFSETQ. The V segment lost 4 bases and the J segment 6 bases; nucleotides outside the gene matches: 4. This CDR3 is 14 amino acids long. CDR3 DNA: TGCGCCAGCAGCCCCGGGACAGGGGTTCAGCCCCAGCATTTT. The encoded protein is CASSPGTGVQPQHF.

This clonotype came up many times. The chain recombines TRBV7-2 with TRBJ2-2, with D tentatively TRBD2 (5 bases). Germline values: CDR1 SGHTA, CDR2 FQGNSA. CDR3 length: 13 residues. V shed 8 bases and J shed 3 bases, with 10 bases lying between them. The CDR3 region has the DNA TGTGCCAGCGCAGACTATTACACCGGGGAGCTGTTTTTT. Translated, it gives CASADYYTGELFF.

This clonotype was counted ten times or more. This chain connects TRBV5-6 to TRBJ2-6; no clear D gene. The V gene lost 1 base and the J gene lost 1 base, with 6 bases spanning the gap. Germline-derived CDR1 and CDR2 are SGHDT and YYEEEE. The CDR3 runs to 15 residues. This CDR3 reads CASSLWGSGANVLTF. In nucleotides, the CDR3 is TGTGCCAGCAGCTTGTGGGGATCTGGGGCCAACGTCCTGACTTTC.

In this sample, this clonotype turned up many times. This chain links TRBV5-1 with TRBJ2-1; D not certain. Germline CDR1 and CDR2: SGHRS and YFSETQ. With 1 base removed from V and 8 bases from J, the gap between germline ends came to 13 bases. This CDR3 is 14 amino acids long. The CDR3 DNA reads as TGCGCCAGCAGCTTGTATGCCAAGGCCGATGAGCAGTTCTTC. Protein sequence: CASSLYAKADEQFF. The variable domain in full, with the rest retrieved from reference TRBV5-1 and TRBJ2-1, is KAGVTQTPRYLIKTRGQQVTLSCSPISGHRSVSWYQQTPGQGLQFLFEYFSETQRNKGNFPGRFSGRQFSNSRSEMNVSTLELGDSALYLCASSLYAKADEQFFGPGTRLTVL.

This clonotype was detected ten times or more. The rearrangement uses TRBV25-1 and TRBJ2-3; 11 nucleotides agree with TRBD2. The junction had 6 bases not matched to a gene; V was cut back by 1 base and J by 9 bases. Germline V gene lookup returns CDR1 MGHDK and CDR2 SYGVNS. The CDR3 covers 15 residues. The chain's CDR3 is CASSESRLAGSTQYF. Here the CDR3 DNA reads TGTGCCAGCAGTGAATCTCGACTAGCGGGGAGCACGCAGTATTTT.

This clonotype was recorded at least ten times. This chain connects TRBV10-3 to TRBJ2-1; tentative D call: TRBD1 (5 bases). Germline CDR1 is ENHRY and CDR2 is SYGVKD. Between the trimmed V and J ends, which lost 4 bases and 4 bases, there was a span of 8 bases. CDR3 size: 13 residues. The CDR3 here is CAISADNYNEQFF. The CDR3, as DNA: TGTGCCATCAGTGCGGACAATTACAATGAGCAGTTCTTC.

The table lists this clonotype with many counts. The chain links TRBV12-3 or TRBV12-4 to TRBJ1-2, with D possibly TRBD1 on 5 matching bases. The CDR3 spans 13 residues. The ends were cut back, 3 bases at V and 6 bases at J, with 11 bases in the middle. The CDR3 DNA reads TGTGCCAGCAGTTTCACGGGGGACGATGGCTACACCTTC. Its protein is CASSFTGDDGYTF.

A word on this clonotype: This may come from a read error, since a much larger clone is one base off. CDR3 nucleotide sequence: TGTGTCAGCAGCTTTCGGAAAGGGAACACCGGGGAGCTGTTTTTT. Translation: CVSSFRKGNTGELFF. The rearrangement links TRBV7-2 to TRBJ2-2; D is ambiguous. From germline, CDR1 is SGHTA and CDR2 FQGNSA. CDR3 size: 15 residues.

This clonotype was counted ten times or more. This chain links TRBV29-1 with TRBJ2-1, with 7 nucleotides matching TRBD1. The ends lost 7 bases at V and 6 bases at J; junction bases unmatched: 6. This CDR3 contains 12 residues. Germline V lookup: CDR1 SQVTM, CDR2 ANQGSEA. CDR3 amino acids: CSGGWDSNEQFF. CDR3 in DNA: TGCAGCGGCGGCTGGGACAGCAATGAGCAGTTCTTC.

The chain recombines TRBV2 with TRBJ1-3; D remains unclear. Germline V lookup: CDR1 SNHLY, CDR2 FYNNEI. This CDR3 is built from 14 residues. The V and J ends lost 8 bases and 4 bases respectively, with 15 bases between them. The CDR3 DNA reads as TGTGCCAGCCGTAGGAATTACGCCGGAAACACCATATATTTT. It yields the protein CASRRNYAGNTIYF.

Turning to this clonotype: The CDR3 does not close with the conserved phenylalanine or tryptophan, likely indicating a read error. The chain carries TRBV28 and TRBJ1-2; D is ambiguous. The CDR3 contains 13 residues. In germline, CDR1 is MDHEN, CDR2 SYDVKM. V lost 2 bases, J lost 7 bases, and 11 bases lay in between. The CDR3 protein is CASSLRVMSGYTL. CDR3 sequence (DNA): TGTGCCAGCAGTTTACGGGTTATGAGTGGCTACACCCTC.

The gene calls are TRBV7-2 and TRBJ1-2; possible D gene TRBD1, 5 bases. The CDR3 runs 13 residues. V gave up 3 bases and J gave up 4 bases, with 9 bases separating them. CDR1 and CDR2 (germline): SGHTA, FQGNSA. The CDR3 reads CASSFRVSYGYTF. The CDR3 coding sequence is TGTGCCAGCAGCTTCAGGGTTTCCTATGGCTACACCTTC.

The chain couples TRBV2 to TRBJ2-3; 12 bases are a match to TRBD2. With V trimmed by 1 base and J by 6 bases, 14 bases remained unmatched. Germline CDR1 SNHLY, CDR2 FYNNEI. The CDR3 length is 19 residues. The CDR3 sequence is CASSEEGGTSGGRGDTQYF. CDR3 nucleotide sequence: TGTGCCAGCAGTGAAGAGGGAGGAACTAGCGGGGGGCGAGGGGATACGCAGTATTTT.